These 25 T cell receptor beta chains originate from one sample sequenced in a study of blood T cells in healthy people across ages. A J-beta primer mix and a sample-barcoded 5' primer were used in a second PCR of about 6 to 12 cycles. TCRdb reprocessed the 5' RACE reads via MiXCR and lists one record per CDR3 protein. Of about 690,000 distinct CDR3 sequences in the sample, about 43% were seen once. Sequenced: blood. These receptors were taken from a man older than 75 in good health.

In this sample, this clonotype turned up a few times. The CDR3 sequence: CASSLQVPGQFF. CDR3 sequence (DNA): TGTGCCAGCAGCTTACAGGTACCAGGGCAGTTCTTC. The V gene is TRBV11-2, the J gene TRBJ2-1, with D unclear. The length of the CDR3 is 12 residues. Trimming pared 2 bases from V and 12 bases from J, leaving 11 bases between. Looked up from germline, CDR1 is SGHAT and CDR2 is FQNNGV.

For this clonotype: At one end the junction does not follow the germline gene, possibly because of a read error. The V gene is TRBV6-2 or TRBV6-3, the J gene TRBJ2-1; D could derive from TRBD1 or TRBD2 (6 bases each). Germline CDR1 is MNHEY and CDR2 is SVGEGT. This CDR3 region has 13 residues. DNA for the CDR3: TGTGCCGGCAGAAAGGGGGGATACAATGAGCAGTTCTTC. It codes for CAGRKGGYNEQFF.

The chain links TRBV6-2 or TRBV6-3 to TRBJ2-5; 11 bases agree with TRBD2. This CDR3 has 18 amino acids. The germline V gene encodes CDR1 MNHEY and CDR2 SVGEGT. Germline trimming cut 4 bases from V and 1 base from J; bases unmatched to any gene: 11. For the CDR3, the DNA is TGTGCCAGCAGTTGGTTAGCGGGAGGGCCTGGTCCCCAAGAGACCCAGTACTTC. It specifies CASSWLAGGPGPQETQYF.

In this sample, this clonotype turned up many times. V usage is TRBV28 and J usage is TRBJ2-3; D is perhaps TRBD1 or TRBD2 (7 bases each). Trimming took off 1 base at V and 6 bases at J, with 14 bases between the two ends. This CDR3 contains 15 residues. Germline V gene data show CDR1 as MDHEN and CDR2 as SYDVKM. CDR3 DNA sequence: TGTGCCAGCAGTTTATACGGGCAGGGGGGGGATACGCAGTATTTT. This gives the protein CASSLYGQGGDTQYF. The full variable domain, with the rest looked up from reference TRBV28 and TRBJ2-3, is DVKVTQSSRYLVKRTGEKVFLECVQDMDHENMFWYRQDPGLGLRLIYFSYDVKMKEKGDIPEGYSVSREKKERFSLILESASTNQTSMYLCASSLYGQGGDTQYFGPGTRLTVL.

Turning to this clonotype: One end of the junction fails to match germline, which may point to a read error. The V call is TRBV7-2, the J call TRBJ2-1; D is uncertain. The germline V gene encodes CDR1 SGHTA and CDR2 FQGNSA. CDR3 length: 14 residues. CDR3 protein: CVSSSVNNNNEQFF. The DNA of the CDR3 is TGTGTCAGCAGCTCCGTAAACAACAACAATGAGCAGTTCTTC.

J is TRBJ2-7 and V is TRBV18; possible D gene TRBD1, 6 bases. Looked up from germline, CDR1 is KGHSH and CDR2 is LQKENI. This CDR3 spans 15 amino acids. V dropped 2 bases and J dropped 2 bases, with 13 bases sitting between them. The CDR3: CASSPVSQGTYEQYF. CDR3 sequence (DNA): TGTGCCAGCTCACCAGTATCCCAGGGGACCTACGAGCAGTACTTC.

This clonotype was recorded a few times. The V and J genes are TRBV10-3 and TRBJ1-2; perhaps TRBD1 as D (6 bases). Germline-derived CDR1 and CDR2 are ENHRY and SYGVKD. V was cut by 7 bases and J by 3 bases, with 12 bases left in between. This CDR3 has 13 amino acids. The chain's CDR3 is CAITGEGDYGYTF. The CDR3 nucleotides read TGTGCCATCACCGGAGAGGGGGACTATGGCTACACCTTC.

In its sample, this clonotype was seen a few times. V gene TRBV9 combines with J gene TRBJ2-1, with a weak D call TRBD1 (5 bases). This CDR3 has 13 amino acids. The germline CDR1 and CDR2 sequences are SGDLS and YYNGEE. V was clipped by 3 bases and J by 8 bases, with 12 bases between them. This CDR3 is CASSAGSGDEQFF. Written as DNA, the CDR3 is TGTGCCAGCAGCGCAGGGTCGGGCGATGAGCAGTTCTTC.

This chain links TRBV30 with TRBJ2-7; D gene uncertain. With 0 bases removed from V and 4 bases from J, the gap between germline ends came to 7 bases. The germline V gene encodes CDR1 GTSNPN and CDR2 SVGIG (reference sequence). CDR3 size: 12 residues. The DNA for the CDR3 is TGTGCCTGGAGTGTATCCGTTTACGAGCAGTACTTC. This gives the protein CAWSVSVYEQYF.

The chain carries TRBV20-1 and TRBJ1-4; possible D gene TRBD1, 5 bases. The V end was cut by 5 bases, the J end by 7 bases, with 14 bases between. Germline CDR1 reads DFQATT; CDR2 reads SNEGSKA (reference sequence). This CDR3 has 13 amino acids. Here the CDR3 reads CSAGGGGTEKLFF. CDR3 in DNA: TGCAGTGCTGGAGGTGGAGGGACTGAAAAACTGTTTTTT.

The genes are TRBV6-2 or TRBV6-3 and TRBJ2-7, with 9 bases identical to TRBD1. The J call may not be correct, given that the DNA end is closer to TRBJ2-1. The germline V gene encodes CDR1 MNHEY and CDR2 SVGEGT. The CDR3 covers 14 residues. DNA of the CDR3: TGTGCCAGCAGTTACGACAGGGGGGCCAATGAGCAGTTCTTC. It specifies CASSYDRGANEQFF.

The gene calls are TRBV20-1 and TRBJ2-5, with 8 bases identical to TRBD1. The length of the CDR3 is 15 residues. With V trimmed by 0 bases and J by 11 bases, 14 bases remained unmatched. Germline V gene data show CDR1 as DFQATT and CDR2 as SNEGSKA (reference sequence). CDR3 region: CSARDQTGVINEQYF. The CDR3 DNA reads TGCAGTGCTAGAGATCAGACAGGGGTTATCAATGAGCAGTACTTC.

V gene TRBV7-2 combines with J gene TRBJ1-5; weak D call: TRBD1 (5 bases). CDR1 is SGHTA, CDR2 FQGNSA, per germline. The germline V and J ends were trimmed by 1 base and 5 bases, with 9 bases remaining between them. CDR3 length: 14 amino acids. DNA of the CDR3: TGTGCCAGCAGCTTAGACGGGGGTGATCAGCCCCAGCATTTT. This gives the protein CASSLDGGDQPQHF.

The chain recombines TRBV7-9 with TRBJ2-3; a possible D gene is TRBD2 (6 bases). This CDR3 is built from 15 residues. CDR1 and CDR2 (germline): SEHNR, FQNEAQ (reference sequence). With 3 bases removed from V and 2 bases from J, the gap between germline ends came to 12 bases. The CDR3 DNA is TGTGCCAGCAGCTTTAGTAGCGGAGCCACAGATACGCAGTATTTT. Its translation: CASSFSSGATDTQYF.

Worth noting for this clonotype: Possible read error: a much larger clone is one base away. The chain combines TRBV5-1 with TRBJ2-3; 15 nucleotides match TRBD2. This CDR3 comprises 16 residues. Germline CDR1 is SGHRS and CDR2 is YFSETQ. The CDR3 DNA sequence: TGCGCCAGCAGCCAGGGACTAGCGGGGGGCACAGAGACGCAGTATTTT. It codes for CASSQGLAGGTETQYF. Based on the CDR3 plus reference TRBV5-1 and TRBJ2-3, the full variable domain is KAGVTQTPRYLIKTRGQQVTLSCSPISGHRSVSWYQQTPGQGLQFLFEYFSETQRNKGNFPGRFSGRQFSNSRSEMNVSTLELGDSALYLCASSQGLAGGTETQYFGPGTRLTVL.

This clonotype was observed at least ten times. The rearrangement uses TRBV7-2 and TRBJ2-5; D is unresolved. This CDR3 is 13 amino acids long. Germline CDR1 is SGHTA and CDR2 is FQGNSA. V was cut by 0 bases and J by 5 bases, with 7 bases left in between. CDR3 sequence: CASSLADGETQYF. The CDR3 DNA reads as TGTGCCAGCAGCTTAGCGGACGGGGAGACCCAGTACTTC.

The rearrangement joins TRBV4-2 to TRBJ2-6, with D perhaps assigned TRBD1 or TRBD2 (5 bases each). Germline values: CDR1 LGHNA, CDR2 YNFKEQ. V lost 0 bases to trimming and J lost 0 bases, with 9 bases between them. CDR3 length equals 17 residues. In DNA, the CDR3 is TGTGCCAGCAGCCAAGATCTGAGGGGCTCTGGGGCCAACGTCCTGACTTTC. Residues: CASSQDLRGSGANVLTF.

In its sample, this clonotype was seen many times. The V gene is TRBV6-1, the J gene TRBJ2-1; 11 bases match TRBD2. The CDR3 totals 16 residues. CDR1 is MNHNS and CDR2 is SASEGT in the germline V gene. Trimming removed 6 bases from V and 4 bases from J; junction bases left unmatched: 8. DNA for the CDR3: TGTGCCAGCAGGGGTCTAGCGGGAGGTTCATACAATGAGCAGTTCTTC. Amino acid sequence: CASRGLAGGSYNEQFF.

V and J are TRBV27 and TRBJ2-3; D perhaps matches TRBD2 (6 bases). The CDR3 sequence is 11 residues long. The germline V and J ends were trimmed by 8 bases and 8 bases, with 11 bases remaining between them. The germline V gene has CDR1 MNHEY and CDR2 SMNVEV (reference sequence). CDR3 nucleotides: TGTGCCAGCGTCGGGGGAGGTACGCAGTATTTT. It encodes CASVGGGTQYF.

The CDR3 here is CSVSFVSLDRGQNEQFF. The CDR3 coding sequence is TGCAGCGTTAGTTTCGTGTCCCTTGACAGGGGGCAGAATGAGCAGTTCTTC. This chain links TRBV29-1 with TRBJ2-1, with 10 positions matching TRBD1. Germline CDR1 and CDR2: SQVTM and ANQGSEA. The J segment lost 7 bases and the V segment lost 5 bases, leaving 17 bases of the junction unmatched. The CDR3 contains 17 residues.

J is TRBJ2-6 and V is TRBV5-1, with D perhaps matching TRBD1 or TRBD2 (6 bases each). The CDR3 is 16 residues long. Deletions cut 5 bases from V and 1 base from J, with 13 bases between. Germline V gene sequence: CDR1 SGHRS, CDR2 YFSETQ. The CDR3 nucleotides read TGCGCCAGCAGGGAAGGAGGGGGATCTGGGGCCAACGTCCTGACTTTC. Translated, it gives CASREGGGSGANVLTF.

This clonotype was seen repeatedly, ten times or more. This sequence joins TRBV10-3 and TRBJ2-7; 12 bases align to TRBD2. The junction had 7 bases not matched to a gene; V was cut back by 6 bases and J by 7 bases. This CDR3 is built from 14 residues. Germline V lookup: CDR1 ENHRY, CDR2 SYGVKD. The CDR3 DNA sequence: TGTGCCATCAGCAGACTAGCGGGAGATCAAGAGCAGTACTTC. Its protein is CAISRLAGDQEQYF.

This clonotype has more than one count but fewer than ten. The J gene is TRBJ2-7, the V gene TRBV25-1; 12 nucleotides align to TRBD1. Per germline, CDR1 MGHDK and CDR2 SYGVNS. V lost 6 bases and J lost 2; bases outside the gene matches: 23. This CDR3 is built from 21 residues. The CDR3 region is CASSERGGQGASNSRPYEQYF. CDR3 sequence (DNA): TGTGCCAGCAGCGAAAGGGGGGGACAGGGGGCTTCGAATAGTCGCCCCTACGAGCAGTACTTC.

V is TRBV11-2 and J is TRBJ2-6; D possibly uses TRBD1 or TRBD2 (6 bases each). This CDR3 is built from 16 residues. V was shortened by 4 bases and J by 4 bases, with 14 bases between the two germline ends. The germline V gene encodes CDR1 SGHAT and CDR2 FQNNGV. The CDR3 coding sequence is TGTGCCAGCAGCTCGCCGGGGGCCAGGGGGGCCAACGTCCTGACTTTC. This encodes CASSSPGARGANVLTF.

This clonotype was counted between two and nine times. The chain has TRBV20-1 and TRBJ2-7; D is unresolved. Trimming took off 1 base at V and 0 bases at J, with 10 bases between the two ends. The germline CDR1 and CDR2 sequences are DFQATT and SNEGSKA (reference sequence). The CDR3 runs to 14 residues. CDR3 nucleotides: TGCAGTGCTAGAGTGGGTGCCATCTCCTACGAGCAGTACTTC. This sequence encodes CSARVGAISYEQYF.